This paragraph reports one T cell receptor beta chain. Its antigen is currently unknown. A read error may account for a junction end that differs from germline. The sample originates from a study of prognosis after radiotherapy for stage I lung cancer. Study-wide context: Patients with stage I non-small cell lung cancer joined the study from 2018 through January 2019.

Genomic DNA was subjected to two-round multiplex PCR for amplification of TCR beta CDR3. First-round PCR employed TRBV- and TRBJ-specific primers for each gene. A single record per CDR3 protein comes from TCRdb applying MiXCR to the multiplex PCR reads. The table has some 34,000 distinct CDR3 sequences, under 40% seen once. Whole-study findings and limits: Patients without metastases reportedly showed TRBV and TRBJ gene usage unlike that of patients with metastases.

The receptor was isolated from a donor at least 50 years old with non-small cell lung cancer. Sequenced material: PBMCs, taken before or after stereotactic body radiation therapy (not recorded which).

CDR3 in amino acids: CASSLWGPSYCYTF. In nucleotides, the CDR3 is TGCGCCAGCAGCTTGTGGGGGCCAAGCTATTGCTACACCTTC. This chain joins TRBV5-1 and TRBJ1-2; tentatively, D is TRBD1 (6 bases). Per the germline V gene, CDR1 is SGHRS and CDR2 is YFSETQ. The CDR3 totals 14 residues.